This T cell receptor beta chain appears in the sequencing data of a study of control samples from healthy donors and cancer patients. Profiling relied on immunoSEQ multiplex PCR, and the TCRdb table lists in-frame clones only, not all of them. The table lists about 110,000 clones, 80% to 90% of them singletons. This clone showed up just a few times. The sequencing sample was made of blood. The TCR was taken from a woman aged 45-60 years in good health.

The CDR3 DNA sequence: TGTGCCAGTAGTAGCGGGAGCTTTACCGGGGAGCTGTTTTTT. This encodes CASSSGSFTGELFF. This chain links TRBV19 with TRBJ2-2; 7 positions agree with TRBD2. V lost 4 bases, J lost 5 bases, and 4 bases stayed unmatched. This CDR3 spans 14 amino acids. CDR1 is LNHDA and CDR2 is SQIVND in the germline V gene (reference sequence).